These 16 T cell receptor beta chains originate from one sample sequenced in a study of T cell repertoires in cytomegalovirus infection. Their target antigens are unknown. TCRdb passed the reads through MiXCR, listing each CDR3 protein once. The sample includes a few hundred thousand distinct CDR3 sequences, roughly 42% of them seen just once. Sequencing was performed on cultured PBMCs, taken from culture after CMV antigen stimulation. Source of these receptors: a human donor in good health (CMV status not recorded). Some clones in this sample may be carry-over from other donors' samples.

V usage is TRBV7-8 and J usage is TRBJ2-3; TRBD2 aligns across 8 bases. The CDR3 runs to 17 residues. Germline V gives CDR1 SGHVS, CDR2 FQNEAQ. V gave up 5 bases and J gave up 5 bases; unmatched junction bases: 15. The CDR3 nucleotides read TGTGCCAGCAGCCCTGGCAGCGGGGGTCCCTCCGGAGATACGCAGTATTTT. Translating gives CASSPGSGGPSGDTQYF.

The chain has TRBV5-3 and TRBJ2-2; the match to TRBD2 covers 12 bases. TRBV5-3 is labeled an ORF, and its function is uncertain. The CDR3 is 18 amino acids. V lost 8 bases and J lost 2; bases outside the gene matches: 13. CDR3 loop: CASSIGLAGTQNTGELFF. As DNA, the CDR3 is TGTGCCAGCAGCATTGGACTAGCGGGAACTCAAAACACCGGGGAGCTGTTTTTT.

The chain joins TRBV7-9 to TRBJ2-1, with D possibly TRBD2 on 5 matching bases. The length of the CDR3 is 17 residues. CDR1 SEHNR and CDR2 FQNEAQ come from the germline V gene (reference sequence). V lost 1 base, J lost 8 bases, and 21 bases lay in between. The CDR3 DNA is TGTGCCAGCAGCTTAGAAGTCCGGGGATTGAATGGTGATGAGCAGTTCTTC. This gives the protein CASSLEVRGLNGDEQFF. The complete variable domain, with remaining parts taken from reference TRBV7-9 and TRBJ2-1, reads DTGVSQNPRHKITKRGQNVTFRCDPISEHNRLYWYRQTLGQGPEFLTYFQNEAQLEKSRLLSDRFSAERPKGSFSTLEIQRTEQGDSAMYLCASSLEVRGLNGDEQFFGPGTRLTVL.

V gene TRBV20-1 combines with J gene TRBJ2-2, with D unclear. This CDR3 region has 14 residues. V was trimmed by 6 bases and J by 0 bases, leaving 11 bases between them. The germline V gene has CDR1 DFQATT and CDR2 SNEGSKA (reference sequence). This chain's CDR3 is CSAVDISNTGELFF. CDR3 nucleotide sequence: TGCAGTGCCGTCGACATATCGAACACCGGGGAGCTGTTTTTT.

CDR3 in DNA: TGTGCCAGCGGCGGACAGCTTACCGGGGAGCTGTTTTTT. Protein: CASGGQLTGELFF. The chain carries TRBV2 and TRBJ2-2, with D maybe TRBD1 (6 bases). Looked up from germline, CDR1 is SNHLY and CDR2 is FYNNEI. This CDR3 has 13 amino acids. The V and J ends lost 8 bases and 5 bases respectively, with 12 bases between them.

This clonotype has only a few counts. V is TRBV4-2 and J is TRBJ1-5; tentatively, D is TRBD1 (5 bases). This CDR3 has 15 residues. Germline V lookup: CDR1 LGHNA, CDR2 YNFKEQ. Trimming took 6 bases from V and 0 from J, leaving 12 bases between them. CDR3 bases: TGTGCCAGCAGTCCGGGACCCAGTAGCAATCAGCCCCAGCATTTT. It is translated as CASSPGPSSNQPQHF.

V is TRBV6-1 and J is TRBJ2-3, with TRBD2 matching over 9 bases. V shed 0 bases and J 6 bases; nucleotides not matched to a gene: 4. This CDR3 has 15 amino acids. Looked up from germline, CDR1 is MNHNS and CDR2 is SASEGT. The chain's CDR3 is CASSEAPSGTDTQYF. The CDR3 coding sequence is TGTGCCAGCAGTGAAGCTCCTAGCGGGACGGATACGCAGTATTTT.

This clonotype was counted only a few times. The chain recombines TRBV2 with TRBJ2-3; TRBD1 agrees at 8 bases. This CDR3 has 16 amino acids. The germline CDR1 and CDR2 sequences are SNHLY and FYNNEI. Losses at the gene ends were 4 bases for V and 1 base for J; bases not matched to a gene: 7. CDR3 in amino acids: CASSALDRGRTDTQYF. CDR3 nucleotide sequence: TGTGCCAGCAGTGCCCTCGACAGGGGTCGCACAGATACGCAGTATTTT. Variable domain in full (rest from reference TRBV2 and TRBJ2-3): EPEVTQTPSHQVTQMGQEVILRCVPISNHLYFYWYRQILGQKVEFLVSFYNNEISEKSEIFDDQFSVERPDGSNFTLKIRSTKLEDSAMYFCASSALDRGRTDTQYFGPGTRLTVL.

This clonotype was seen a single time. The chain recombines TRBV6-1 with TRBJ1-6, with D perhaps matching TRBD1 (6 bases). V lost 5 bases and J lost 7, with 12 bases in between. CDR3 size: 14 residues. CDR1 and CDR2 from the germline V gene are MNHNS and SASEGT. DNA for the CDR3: TGTGCCAGCAGTTATGTACAGGGCAATTCACCCCTCCACTTT. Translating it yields CASSYVQGNSPLHF.

CDR3: CSAKKGGGGTDTQYF. CDR3 coding DNA: TGCAGCGCCAAGAAGGGGGGCGGGGGCACAGATACGCAGTATTTT. The chain uses TRBV20-1 and TRBJ2-3, with D possibly being TRBD1 or TRBD2 (6 bases each). Looked up from germline, CDR1 is DFQATT and CDR2 is SNEGSKA (reference sequence). This CDR3 is 15 amino acids long.

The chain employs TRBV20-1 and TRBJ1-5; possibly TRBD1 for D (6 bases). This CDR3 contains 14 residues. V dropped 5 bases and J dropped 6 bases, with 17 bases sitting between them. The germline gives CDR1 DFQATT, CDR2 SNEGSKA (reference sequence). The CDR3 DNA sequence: TGCAGTGCTGGGGACAACCGCCCAGGTCAGCCCCAGCATTTT. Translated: CSAGDNRPGQPQHF.

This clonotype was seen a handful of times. The CDR3 reads CASSPRQMNTEAFF. DNA for the CDR3: TGTGCCAGCAGTCCCCGTCAAATGAACACTGAAGCTTTCTTT. The V gene is TRBV28, the J gene TRBJ1-1; D unclear. The CDR3 contains 14 residues. V dropped 5 bases and J dropped 0 bases, with 10 bases sitting between them. Germline V CDR1 and CDR2: MDHEN, SYDVKM. The whole variable domain, filled in from reference TRBV28 and TRBJ1-1, reads DVKVTQSSRYLVKRTGEKVFLECVQDMDHENMFWYRQDPGLGLRLIYFSYDVKMKEKGDIPEGYSVSREKKERFSLILESASTNQTSMYLCASSPRQMNTEAFFGQGTRLTVV.

CDR3 protein: CASSFRENGELFF. The CDR3 bases are TGTGCCAGCAGTTTCCGGGAAAACGGGGAGCTGTTTTTT. V gene TRBV27 combines with J gene TRBJ2-2; weak D call: TRBD2 (5 bases). Germline lookup yields CDR1 MNHEY and CDR2 SMNVEV (reference sequence). The CDR3 is 13 residues long. V was trimmed by 3 bases and J by 7 bases, leaving 9 bases between them.

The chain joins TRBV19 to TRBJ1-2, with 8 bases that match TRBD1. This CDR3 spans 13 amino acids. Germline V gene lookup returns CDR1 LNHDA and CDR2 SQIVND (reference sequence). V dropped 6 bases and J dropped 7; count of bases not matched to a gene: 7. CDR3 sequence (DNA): TGTGCCAGTAGCCCAGGGACAGGTCTTGGCTACACCTTC. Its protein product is CASSPGTGLGYTF.

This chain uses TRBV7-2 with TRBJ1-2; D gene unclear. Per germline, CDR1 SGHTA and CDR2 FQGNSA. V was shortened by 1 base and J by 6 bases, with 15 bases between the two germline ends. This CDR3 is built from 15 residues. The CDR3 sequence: CASSLEPGGYHGYTF. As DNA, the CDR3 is TGTGCCAGCAGCTTAGAACCAGGCGGCTATCATGGCTACACCTTC. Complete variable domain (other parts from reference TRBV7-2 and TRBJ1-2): GAGVSQSPSNKVTEKGKDVELRCDPISGHTALYWYRQSLGQGLEFLIYFQGNSAPDKSGLPSDRFSAERTGGSVSTLTIQRTQQEDSAVYLCASSLEPGGYHGYTFGSGTRLTVV.

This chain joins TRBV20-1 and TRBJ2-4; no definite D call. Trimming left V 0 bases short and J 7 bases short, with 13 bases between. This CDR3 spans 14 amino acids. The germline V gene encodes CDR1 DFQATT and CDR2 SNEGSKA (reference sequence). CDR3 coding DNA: TGCAGTGCTAGAGATTACAGCAGGATGAACATTCAGTACTTC. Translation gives CSARDYSRMNIQYF.